The sequence of this T cell receptor beta chain was determined in a study of type 1 and type 2 diabetes patients. Study details: Across the study, about 19,000,000 paired-end reads were produced.

Standard classification criteria confirmed type 1 or type 2 diabetes in all patients. Donors had no other autoimmune disease or infection in four weeks. Genomic DNA was the PCR template. Multiplex PCR with 30 forward and 13 reverse primers amplified the TCR beta CDR3. MiXCR, run by TCRdb on the multiplex PCR reads, gives a single entry per CDR3 protein. The sample contains about 290,000 distinct CDR3 sequences, approximately 45% of which appear only once. This clonotype has just a few counts. Its antigen is as yet unknown. Findings of the study overall: V and J gene usage correlated at around 0.97 between type 2 diabetes and control samples.

The V gene lost 4 bases and the J gene lost 2 bases, with 7 bases spanning the gap. Germline V gene data show CDR1 as DFQATT and CDR2 as SNEGSKA (reference sequence). CDR3 length: 12 residues. The sequence was obtained from a man between 18 and 35 years old with type 2 diabetes. The sequenced material came from peripheral blood mononuclear cells (PBMCs). This sequence joins TRBV20-1 and TRBJ2-3; no reliable D call. CDR3 amino acids: CSATPLTDTQYF. CDR3 nucleotide sequence: TGCAGTGCTACCCCCCTCACAGATACGCAGTATTTT.